The 26 T cell receptor beta chains below come from one sample, sequenced in a study of graft-versus-host responses after intestinal transplantation. Only in-frame clones appear in the TCRdb table, and some are missing; sequencing was by immunoSEQ multiplex PCR. The sample lists some 46,000 clones, about 95% occurring once. The input for sequencing was PBMCs, taken about 11 months after intestinal transplant. The origin of the receptors is a human patient who received an intestinal transplant, so some T cells may come from the graft donor.

V is TRBV5-4 and J is TRBJ1-1; D ambiguous. Looked up from germline, CDR1 is SGHNT and CDR2 is YYREEE (reference sequence). V dropped 0 bases and J dropped 1 base, with 4 bases sitting between them. This CDR3 comprises 13 residues. CDR3 amino acids: CASSLDWNTEAFF. The CDR3 nucleotides read TGTGCCAGCAGCTTGGACTGGAACACTGAAGCTTTCTTT.

The chain joins TRBV2 to TRBJ1-1; D is undetermined. The CDR3 is 13 amino acids. With 7 bases removed from V and 1 base from J, the gap between germline ends came to 10 bases. Germline assignment: CDR1 SNHLY and CDR2 FYNNEI. Here the CDR3 reads CASTSDQNTEAFF. DNA for the CDR3: TGTGCCAGCACATCCGATCAGAACACTGAAGCTTTCTTT.

A single count supports this clone. The V call is TRBV5-5, the J call TRBJ2-1; either TRBD1 or TRBD2 may fit D (6 bases each). Germline-derived CDR1 and CDR2 are SGHKS and YYEKEE (reference sequence). The ends were cut back, 3 bases at V and 8 bases at J, with 12 bases in the middle. The CDR3 is 13 residues long. The CDR3 sequence: CASSWRGTDEQFF. CDR3 nucleotides: TGTGCCAGCAGCTGGAGGGGGACCGATGAGCAGTTCTTC.

The genes are TRBV6-5 and TRBJ2-1; TRBD2 matches at 7 bases. Germline assignment: CDR1 MNHEY and CDR2 SVGAGI. CDR3 size: 16 residues. After removal of 0 bases from V and 0 bases from J, the junction contained 2 bases not matched to a gene. The CDR3 nucleotides are TGTGCCAGCAGTTACTCCGGGGGGAGCTCCTACAATGAGCAGTTCTTC. Protein product: CASSYSGGSSYNEQFF.

V gene TRBV28 combines with J gene TRBJ2-7; the D call may be TRBD1 or TRBD2 (5 bases each). The CDR3 is made up of 14 amino acids. Germline CDR1 is MDHEN and CDR2 is SYDVKM. Trimming cost V 11 bases and J 3 bases, with 20 bases left between them. The DNA of the CDR3 is TGTGCCGCCGCCGGTGAGGGGTTCGACTACGAGCAGTACTTC. The encoded protein is CAAAGEGFDYEQYF. The entire variable domain, with the rest obtained from reference TRBV28 and TRBJ2-7, is as follows: DVKVTQSSRYLVKRTGEKVFLECVQDMDHENMFWYRQDPGLGLRLIYFSYDVKMKEKGDIPEGYSVSREKKERFSLILESASTNQTSMYLCAAAGEGFDYEQYFGPGTRLTVT.

The rearrangement joins TRBV27 to TRBJ1-2; 8 bases agree with TRBD1. Germline loops: CDR1 MNHEY, CDR2 SMNVEV (reference sequence). J gave up 10 bases and V 5 bases, and 15 bases lay outside the gene matches. The CDR3 totals 15 residues. CDR3 residues: CASSAPGTGPIHYTF. In nucleotides, the CDR3 is TGTGCCAGCAGTGCCCCGGGGACAGGACCTATCCACTACACCTTC.

The genes are TRBV25-1 and TRBJ2-7; D possibly corresponds to TRBD1 (6 bases). Germline V gene data show CDR1 as MGHDK and CDR2 as SYGVNS. The V end was cut by 5 bases, the J end by 5 bases, with 19 bases between. CDR3 length equals 15 residues. The CDR3 DNA sequence: TGTGCCAGCAGTTCCCCGGGACAACTTCGGGACGAGCAGTACTTC. It yields the protein CASSSPGQLRDEQYF.

V is TRBV14 and J is TRBJ2-7, with a tentative D call TRBD1 (6 bases). In germline, CDR1 is SGHDN, CDR2 FVKESK. CDR3 length: 15 residues. V shed 1 base and J shed 7 bases, with 17 bases lying between them. CDR3 in amino acids: CASSQVGTPRQEQYF. The CDR3 DNA reads as TGTGCCAGCAGCCAAGTGGGGACACCCCGGCAGGAGCAGTACTTC.

V is TRBV30 and J is TRBJ1-2, with TRBD1 identical over 7 bases. CDR1 and CDR2 from the germline V gene are GTSNPN and SVGIG (reference sequence). The CDR3 spans 14 residues. Trimming removed 4 bases from V and 4 bases from J; junction bases left unmatched: 9. The CDR3 bases are TGTGCCTGGATGGGCGGGACAGAACTCTATGGCTACACCTTC. Translating gives CAWMGGTELYGYTF.

The chain employs TRBV29-1 and TRBJ2-1, with D tentatively TRBD2 (5 bases). Trimming removed 6 bases from V and 7 bases from J, with 19 bases in between. The CDR3 is made up of 14 amino acids. Germline V gives CDR1 SQVTM, CDR2 ANQGSEA. CDR3 residues: CSVVSTEALNEQFF. The CDR3 DNA is TGCAGCGTGGTATCGACGGAGGCCCTGAATGAGCAGTTCTTC.

The chain couples TRBV7-7 to TRBJ2-5, with D perhaps being TRBD1 or TRBD2 (6 bases each). The CDR3 contains 16 residues. With 4 bases removed from V and 3 bases from J, the gap between germline ends came to 18 bases. The V gene's germline CDR1 is SSHAT and CDR2 FNYEAQ (reference sequence). Here the CDR3 DNA reads TGTGCCAGCAGCTCAAGTCAGGGGAGGAGAGAAGAGACCCAGTACTTC. This sequence encodes CASSSSQGRREETQYF.

The rearrangement links TRBV9 to TRBJ2-7; 9 nucleotides line up with TRBD2. Germline V gene sequence: CDR1 SGDLS, CDR2 YYNGEE. V dropped 2 bases and J dropped 5; count of bases not matched to a gene: 8. The CDR3 extends over 15 amino acids. CDR3 in amino acids: CASSVGGTSIHEQYF. The DNA for the CDR3 is TGTGCCAGCAGCGTTGGGGGGACTAGCATCCACGAGCAGTACTTC.

The chain employs TRBV7-7 and TRBJ1-4; D ambiguous. The CDR3 length is 12 residues. The V end lost 5 bases, the J end lost 5 bases, and 6 bases lay between the germline ends. Per germline, CDR1 SSHAT and CDR2 FNYEAQ (reference sequence). The CDR3 DNA follows: TGTGCCAGCAGCCTACTAAATGAAAAACTGTTTTTT. Translation: CASSLLNEKLFF.

The genes are TRBV7-2 and TRBJ2-7, with D possibly matching TRBD2 (6 bases). Trimming stripped 5 bases from V and 3 bases from J, with 20 bases between. The germline gives CDR1 SGHTA, CDR2 FQGNSA. The CDR3 runs 16 residues. The CDR3 DNA sequence: TGTGCCAGCAGCCGAGGGCCGGGGGAGCCGGGCTACGAGCAGTACTTC. The encoded protein is CASSRGPGEPGYEQYF.

The chain couples TRBV6-6 to TRBJ1-6; D gene unclear. V was pared by 2 bases and J by 6 bases, with 5 bases between. The CDR3 is made up of 13 amino acids. Germline CDR1 and CDR2: MNHNY and SVGAGI (reference sequence). As DNA, the CDR3 is TGTGCCAGCAGTTACGCCCCTAATTCACCCCTCCACTTT. Residues: CASSYAPNSPLHF.

The rearrangement uses TRBV13 and TRBJ2-2; D remains ambiguous. V was trimmed by 6 bases and J by 4 bases, leaving 6 bases between them. The CDR3 spans 12 residues. Germline assignment: CDR1 PRHDT and CDR2 FYEKMQ (reference sequence). The CDR3 nucleotides read TGTGCCAGCAGTGTCGGCACCGGGGAGCTGTTTTTT. This codes for CASSVGTGELFF.

The chain uses TRBV4-1 and TRBJ2-3; 8 nucleotides line up with TRBD2. The germline V gene has CDR1 MGHRA and CDR2 YSYEKL. After removal of 0 bases from V and 2 bases from J, the junction contained 4 bases not matched to a gene. This CDR3 is built from 16 residues. CDR3: CASSQDKLADTDTQYF. CDR3 sequence (DNA): TGCGCCAGCAGCCAAGATAAACTAGCGGACACAGATACGCAGTATTTT.

The rearrangement joins TRBV2 to TRBJ2-2; 9 bases match TRBD1. The CDR3 runs to 16 residues. CDR1 is SNHLY, CDR2 FYNNEI, per germline. The V gene end was trimmed by 4 bases and the J gene end by 6 bases; junction bases not matched to a gene: 9. The CDR3 nucleotides read TGTGCCAGCAGTGGACAGGGGGGCGAACGACCCGGGGAGCTGTTTTTT. Protein product: CASSGQGGERPGELFF. The whole variable domain, remainder taken from reference TRBV2 and TRBJ2-2, is EPEVTQTPSHQVTQMGQEVILRCVPISNHLYFYWYRQILGQKVEFLVSFYNNEISEKSEIFDDQFSVERPDGSNFTLKIRSTKLEDSAMYFCASSGQGGERPGELFFGEGSRLTVL.

The chain is built from TRBV12-5 and TRBJ2-2; D unresolved. The CDR3 is 13 residues long. CDR1 and CDR2 from the germline V gene are LGHNT and FRNRAP. V was clipped by 3 bases and J by 6 bases, with 8 bases between them. CDR3 nucleotide sequence: TGTGCTAGTGGTTTCCTCCACTCCGGGGAGCTGTTTTTT. It codes for CASGFLHSGELFF.

The chain couples TRBV12-2 to TRBJ2-2; TRBD1, the D gene given by the table, was not confirmed from the DNA. TRBV12-2 is listed as a pseudogene. The CDR3 has 16 amino acids. CDR3 loop: CASRPDRVPNTGELFF. CDR3 DNA sequence: TGTGCAAGTCGCCCAGACAGGGTTCCGAACACCGGGGAGCTGTTTTTT.

The rearrangement uses TRBV9 and TRBJ1-4; TRBD1 matches at 9 bases. Trimming cost V 0 bases and J 7 bases; bases outside gene matches: 13. CDR1 is SGDLS and CDR2 is YYNGEE in the germline V gene. CDR3 size: 18 residues. In DNA form, the CDR3 reads TGTGCCAGCAGCGTAGCCGGAAATCCGGGACAGGGAGGTGAAAAACTGTTTTTT. Encoded protein: CASSVAGNPGQGGEKLFF. The full variable domain, its missing parts supplied by reference TRBV9 and TRBJ1-4, is DSGVTQTPKHLITATGQRVTLRCSPRSGDLSVYWYQQSLDQGLQFLIQYYNGEERAKGNILERFSAQQFPDLHSELNLSSLELGDSALYFCASSVAGNPGQGGEKLFFGSGTQLSVL.

This clone was counted a single time. This chain joins TRBV7-3 and TRBJ2-1; 7 bases are a match to TRBD1. The CDR3 loop spans 16 amino acids. V gave up 2 bases and J gave up 4 bases; unmatched junction bases: 8. Per germline, CDR1 SGHTA and CDR2 FQGTGA. This CDR3 reads CASSLAGQTGYNEQFF. In DNA form, the CDR3 reads TGTGCCAGCAGCTTAGCTGGGCAGACAGGGTACAATGAGCAGTTCTTC.

The chain links TRBV7-6 to TRBJ2-1; 10 positions match TRBD2. J gave up 7 bases and V 4 bases, and 10 bases lay outside the gene matches. Germline CDR1 and CDR2: SGHVS and FNYEAQ. There are 16 residues in the CDR3. The CDR3 reads CASSSNPAGGPNEQFF. CDR3 DNA sequence: TGTGCCAGCAGCTCAAACCCAGCGGGAGGGCCTAATGAGCAGTTCTTC.

The chain combines TRBV28 with TRBJ2-7; 9 bases are a match to TRBD2. Germline V gives CDR1 MDHEN, CDR2 SYDVKM. V lost 5 bases to trimming and J lost 7 bases; unmatched junction nucleotides: 18. The CDR3 is 17 residues long. The CDR3 reads CASSRLAASTSGMEQYF. The CDR3 DNA is TGTGCCAGCAGTAGACTAGCGGCATCTACGAGCGGGATGGAGCAGTACTTC. The full variable domain, in which reference TRBV28 and TRBJ2-7 provide the parts outside the CDR3, is DVKVTQSSRYLVKRTGEKVFLECVQDMDHENMFWYRQDPGLGLRLIYFSYDVKMKEKGDIPEGYSVSREKKERFSLILESASTNQTSMYLCASSRLAASTSGMEQYFGPGTRLTVT.

The chain combines TRBV10-2 with TRBJ2-3, with 14 bases identical to TRBD2. Germline V gene data show CDR1 as WSHSY and CDR2 as SAAADI. CDR3 length equals 16 residues. With V trimmed by 6 bases and J by 5 bases, 7 bases remained unmatched. The CDR3 is CASSGTSGGRGDTQYF. In DNA form, the CDR3 reads TGCGCCAGCAGCGGGACTAGCGGGGGAAGAGGAGATACGCAGTATTTT.

The chain recombines TRBV5-4 with TRBJ2-7; D uncertain. This CDR3 region has 14 residues. The germline V gene encodes CDR1 SGHNT and CDR2 YYREEE (reference sequence). The V end lost 0 bases, the J end lost 4 bases, and 11 bases lay between the germline ends. The CDR3 reads CASSLVGSMYEQYF. In DNA, the CDR3 is TGTGCCAGCAGCTTGGTGGGTAGCATGTACGAGCAGTACTTC.